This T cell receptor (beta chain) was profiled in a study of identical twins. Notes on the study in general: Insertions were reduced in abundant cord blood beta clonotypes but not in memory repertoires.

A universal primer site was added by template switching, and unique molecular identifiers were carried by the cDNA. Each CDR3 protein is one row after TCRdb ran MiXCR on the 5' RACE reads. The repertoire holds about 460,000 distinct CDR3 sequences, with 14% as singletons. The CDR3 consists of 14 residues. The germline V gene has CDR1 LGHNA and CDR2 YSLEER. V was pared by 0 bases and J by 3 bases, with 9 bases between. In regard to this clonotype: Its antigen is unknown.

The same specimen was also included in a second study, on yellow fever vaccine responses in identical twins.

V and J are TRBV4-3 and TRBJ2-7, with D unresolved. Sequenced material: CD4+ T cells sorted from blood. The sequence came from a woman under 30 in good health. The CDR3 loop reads CASSQDGPGYEQYF. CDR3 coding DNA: TGCGCCAGCAGCCAAGACGGGCCCGGCTACGAGCAGTACTTC.